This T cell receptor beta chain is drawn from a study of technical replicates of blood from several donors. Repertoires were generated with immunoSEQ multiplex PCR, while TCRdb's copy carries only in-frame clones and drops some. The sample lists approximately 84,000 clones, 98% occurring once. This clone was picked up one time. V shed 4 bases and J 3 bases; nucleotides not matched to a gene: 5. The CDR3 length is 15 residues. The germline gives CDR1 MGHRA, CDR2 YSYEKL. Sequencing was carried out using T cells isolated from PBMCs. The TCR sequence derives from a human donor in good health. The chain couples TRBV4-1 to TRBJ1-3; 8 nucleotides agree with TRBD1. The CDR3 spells CASSRSGTGGNTIYF. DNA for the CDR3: TGCGCCAGCAGCCGAAGTGGGACAGGTGGAAACACCATATATTTT.